This T cell receptor beta chain was recovered during a study of blood T cell repertoires in COVID-19. At the level of the study: Sites in the United States, Italy and Spain provided acute and convalescent COVID-19 samples. The cDNA or gDNA used as material had been derived from T cells, B-cell-depleted T cells, or PBMCs.

CDR3 size: 14 residues. The V end was cut by 3 bases, the J end by 2 bases, with 8 bases between. CDR1 and CDR2 from the germline V gene are MDHEN and SYDVKM. Sequencing used immunoSEQ multiplex PCR; TCRdb keeps in-frame clones, though not all of them. The sample holds around 92,000 clones, 89% seen once. This clone was counted once. The specimen sequenced was peripheral blood. The sequence derives from a woman older than 75 with active COVID-19. The chain joins TRBV28 to TRBJ2-1, with D possibly matching TRBD1 (5 bases). The CDR3 DNA reads TGTGCCAGCAGTTTCCAGGGCGCCTACAATGAGCAGTTCTTC. It specifies CASSFQGAYNEQFF.